Listed below are T cell receptor beta chains from one sample, sequenced in a study of shared clonotypes between healthy human individuals. Generated by immunoSEQ multiplex PCR, the TCRdb table keeps only in-frame clones and is missing some. The sample lists over a million clones, around 97% occurring once. The sample was naive CD4+ T cells sorted from blood. The receptors were sampled from a man younger than 40 in good health. CDR3s include the opening cysteine and the closing phenylalanine or tryptophan. The D gene is left open where the match is weak. Not every row has a clone size; where given, it reads once, few, many or a size class.

>TRBD2|TRBV19|.|TRBJ2-1
TGTGCCAGTAGTCAACGGACTAGCGGGAGCTACAATGAGCAGTTCTTC
CASSQRTSGSYNEQFF
>.|TRBV5-1|.|TRBJ2-5
TGCGCCAGCGGGGATGTCCGAGAGACCCAGTACTTC
CASGDVRETQYF
>.|TRBV9|.|TRBJ2-1
TGTGCCAGCAGCGTAGGTGACTCCTACAATGAGCAGTTCTTC
CASSVGDSYNEQFF
>.|TRBV18|few|TRBJ2-5
TGTGCCAGCTCACCACCGTCAGATGAGACCCAGTACTTC
CASSPPSDETQYF
>.|TRBV5-4|.|TRBJ2-7
TGTGCCAGCAGCTCCCCGGACGCATCCTACGAGCAGTACTTC
CASSSPDASYEQYF
>.|TRBV27|.|TRBJ1-2
TGTGCCAGCAGTACCGGGTCACGCGCTGGCTATGGCTACACCTTC
CASSTGSRAGYGYTF
>.|TRBV10-1|.|TRBJ2-7
TGCGCCAGCAGTGATCTCATCTGGGCAGAAGTAACCTACGAGCAGTACTTC
CASSDLIWAEVTYEQYF
>.|TRBV7-2|once|TRBJ2-2
TGTGCCAGCAGCTTATATATGATCGGGGAGCTGTTTTTT
CASSLYMIGELFF
>TRBD1|TRBV28|.|TRBJ2-7
TGTGCCAGCAGTTTAGTTGGCAGGGGGAAACCCTACGAGCAGTACTTC
CASSLVGRGKPYEQYF
>.|TRBV10-3|.|TRBJ2-1
TGTGCCATCAGTGAAGTCGGAAACAATGAGCAGTTCTTC
CAISEVGNNEQFF
>.|TRBV7-2|.|TRBJ1-5
TGTGCCAGCAGCTTAGCCTACAATCAGCCCCAGCATTTT
CASSLAYNQPQHF
>.|TRBV16|.|TRBJ2-7
TGTGCCAGCAGCCAATCGATCGGGCAGGGATCCTACGAGCAGTACTTC
CASSQSIGQGSYEQYF
>.|TRBV19|.|TRBJ2-7
TGTGCCAGTAGTATAGCTGCCGGGCCTACCTACGAGCAGTACTTC
CASSIAAGPTYEQYF
>.|TRBV30|.|TRBJ1-2
TGTGCCCGGGAATCGGGAGACTATGGCTACACCTTC
CARESGDYGYTF
>TRBD1|TRBV5-1|.|TRBJ2-2
TGCGCCAGCAGCACCCCGGGACAGGGGGCCACCGGGGAGCTGTTTTTT
CASSTPGQGATGELFF
>TRBD2|TRBV9|.|TRBJ2-7
TGTGCCAGCAGCGTAGGCTGGACTAGTGCCTACGAGCAGTACTTC
CASSVGWTSAYEQYF
>.|TRBV25-1|.|TRBJ2-7
TGTGCCAGCAGCCAAACAAGTACCGGGACCGCCGTCTACGAGCAGTACTTC
CASSQTSTGTAVYEQYF
>TRBD2|TRBV5-1|.|TRBJ2-6
TGCGCCAGCAGCAGGACTAGCGGTACCTCTGGGGCCAACGTCCTGACTTTC
CASSRTSGTSGANVLTF
>TRBD2|TRBV9|.|TRBJ2-7
TGTGCCAGCAGCGTAGGGGGTGGGACTAGCGGGGCGCAGTACTTC
CASSVGGGTSGAQYF
>.|TRBV14|.|TRBJ2-1
TGTGCCAGCAGCCAAGACCCTTACGTCCCGGTGGACAATGAGCAGTTCTTC
CASSQDPYVPVDNEQFF
>.|TRBV5-4|.|TRBJ1-1
TGTGCCAGCAGCTTGACAGGCACTGAAGCTTTCTTT
CASSLTGTEAFF
>.|TRBV18|.|TRBJ1-1
TGTGCCAGCTCACCACTGCAGAGGTGGGGCACTGAAGCTTTCTTT
CASSPLQRWGTEAFF
>TRBD1|TRBV10-3|.|TRBJ1-3
TGTGCCATCAGTCGACCGCCCGGGACAGTCAGGAACACCATATATTTT
CAISRPPGTVRNTIYF
>.|TRBV2|.|TRBJ1-1
TGTGCCAGCAGCGACTGGGTGAACACTGAAGCTTTCTTT
CASSDWVNTEAFF
>.|TRBV19|.|TRBJ1-2
TGTGCCAGTAGTATAGATCTAATAGGGTCTTTGCGGCCTCGAGGCTACACCTTC
CASSIDLIGSLRPRGYTF
>.|TRBV6-1|.|TRBJ1-2
TGTGCCAGCAGTGTCGGTCAGTCGGGTAACTATGGCTACACCTTC
CASSVGQSGNYGYTF
>.|TRBV11-1|once|TRBJ1-2
TGTGCCAGCAGCTTAATTGGGGGCGTCTATGGCTACACCTTC
CASSLIGGVYGYTF
>TRBD1|TRBV9|.|TRBJ1-3
TGTGCCAGCAGCGTGTCAGGGGGAGCTGGAAACACCATATATTTT
CASSVSGGAGNTIYF
>TRBD1|TRBV4-3|once|TRBJ1-2
TGCGCCAGCAGCCCCAGGACAGGAGACTATGGCTACACCTTC
CASSPRTGDYGYTF
>.|TRBV27|.|TRBJ1-5
TGTGCCAGCAGTATCCCGAAGACAGGTAGCAATCAGCCCCAGCATTTT
CASSIPKTGSNQPQHF
>TRBD1|TRBV28|.|TRBJ1-2
TGTGCCAGCAGTTCCTCCCCGGACAGGGGGGAAGGCTACACCTTC
CASSSSPDRGEGYTF
>TRBD2|TRBV27|.|TRBJ2-1
TGTGCCAGCAGTTATACTAGCGGGAGGAGAGATGAGCAGTTCTTC
CASSYTSGRRDEQFF
>TRBD1|TRBV4-1|.|TRBJ1-1
TGCGCCAGCAGCCAAGTACGCGCAGGGGGTGGCTTAGAGACTGAAGCTTTCTTT
CASSQVRAGGGLETEAFF
>.|TRBV7-2|.|TRBJ1-4
TGTGCCAGCAGCCCTTCTCTCACGCGGGGGGCGGTTACTAATGAAAAACTGTTTTTT
CASSPSLTRGAVTNEKLFF
>.|TRBV16|.|TRBJ2-4
TGTGCCAGCAGCCAAGAGGGACCTAAAAACATTCAGTACTTC
CASSQEGPKNIQYF
>TRBD1|TRBV6-1|once|TRBJ1-5
TGTGCCAGCAGTGAATCCCTCCGGGACAGCCTATTTTTT
CASSESLRDSLFF
>.|TRBV7-3|.|TRBJ1-1
TGTGCCAGCAGCTCCAGAGGGAACACTGAAGCTTTCTTT
CASSSRGNTEAFF
>.|TRBV11-2|.|TRBJ1-3
TGTGCCAGCAGCTTTTCCCGGTCCCGCTCTGGAAACACCATATATTTT
CASSFSRSRSGNTIYF
>.|TRBV7-7|.|TRBJ2-3
TGTGCTAGCAGCTCCCTTAGGACAGATACGCAGTATTTT
CASSSLRTDTQYF
>.|TRBV28|.|TRBJ2-1
TGTGCCAGCAGTTTATCGTCCAGAATTTTCAATGAGCAGTTCTTC
CASSLSSRIFNEQFF
>.|TRBV9|.|TRBJ2-1
TGTGCCAGCACCGCAGGGGCTAGCGGTTGGAATGAGCAGTTCTTC
CASTAGASGWNEQFF
>.|TRBV6-1|.|TRBJ2-2
TGTGCCAGCAGTGAATGGGGCTTAAGGGAGGTGTTTTTT
CASSEWGLREVFF